The 17 T cell receptor beta chains reported below all come from one sample, sequenced in a study of T-cell memory formation after mild COVID-19. TCRdb independently ran MiXCR on the 5' RACE reads; one entry per CDR3 protein. The sample records roughly 450,000 distinct CDR3 sequences, over 15% being singletons. The sequenced sample consisted of PBMCs or a T cell subset sorted from them (not recorded which). Every receptor here comes from a man younger than 35 who had mild COVID-19 (a few samples of this study predate the infection). Cell type and time point are not known.

The chain links TRBV24-1 to TRBJ2-2; D possibly uses TRBD1 or TRBD2 (6 bases each). The germline V gene has CDR1 KGHDR and CDR2 SFDVKD. V gave up 3 bases and J gave up 5 bases, with 12 bases separating them. The CDR3 loop spans 15 amino acids. The CDR3 protein is CATSDPGARTGELFF. CDR3 coding DNA: TGTGCCACCAGTGATCCGGGGGCTAGGACCGGGGAGCTGTTTTTT.

The chain couples TRBV5-1 to TRBJ1-2; TRBD1 aligns across 7 bases. Germline V gene sequence: CDR1 SGHRS, CDR2 YFSETQ. The CDR3 is 16 residues long. V dropped 4 bases and J dropped 4; count of bases not matched to a gene: 13. As DNA, the CDR3 is TGCGCCAGCAGCCCCGACCCGGGACAGCTTATCTATGGCTACACCTTC. Translated: CASSPDPGQLIYGYTF.

This clonotype appeared a few times. CDR3 in DNA: TGCAGTGCTAGGAGGGGGCCGTGGGATGAGCAGTTCTTC. Encoded protein: CSARRGPWDEQFF. V is TRBV20-1 and J is TRBJ2-1; 7 positions match TRBD1. The ends lost 3 bases at V and 8 bases at J; junction bases unmatched: 7. The germline CDR1 and CDR2 sequences are DFQATT and SNEGSKA (reference sequence). CDR3 length: 13 residues.

This chain links TRBV5-1 with TRBJ1-1; D ambiguous. The CDR3 is made up of 14 amino acids. Trimming took off 4 bases at V and 5 bases at J, with 15 bases between the two ends. Germline CDR1 reads SGHRS; CDR2 reads YFSETQ. Here the CDR3 reads CASSGPSATTEAFF. CDR3 in DNA: TGCGCCAGCAGCGGCCCGTCAGCTACAACTGAAGCTTTCTTT.

CDR3 sequence (DNA): TGTGCCAGCACACCCCCAGGGTTCAATCAGCCCCAGCATTTT. It yields the protein CASTPPGFNQPQHF. This chain joins TRBV28 and TRBJ1-5; perhaps TRBD1 as D (5 bases). V was trimmed by 7 bases and J by 3 bases, leaving 13 bases between them. The CDR3 length is 14 residues. CDR1 and CDR2 from the germline V gene are MDHEN and SYDVKM.

Only a few counts were recorded for this clonotype. J is TRBJ2-3 and V is TRBV7-2, with 9 bases identical to TRBD1. The CDR3 is 15 residues long. The V and J ends lost 5 bases and 9 bases, in that order; junction bases with no gene match: 12. Germline CDR1 SGHTA, CDR2 FQGNSA. CDR3 bases: TGTGCCAGCAGCCTCAGCCCGGGACAGGGTAGAACGCAGTATTTT. It is translated as CASSLSPGQGRTQYF.

Comment on this clonotype: The junction does not match germline at one end; this may be a read error. This chain links TRBV7-7 with TRBJ2-5; 7 bases line up with TRBD2. Germline values: CDR1 SSHAT, CDR2 FNYEAQ (reference sequence). The length of the CDR3 is 15 residues. DNA of the CDR3: TGTGCTAGCAGCTTACTCGGGGAGGGCTCAGAGACCCAGTACTTC. This codes for CASSLLGEGSETQYF.

This clonotype was counted a few times. The V and J genes are TRBV11-3 and TRBJ1-2, with unresolved D. The germline V gene encodes CDR1 SGHNT and CDR2 YENEEA. The CDR3 has 14 residues. Trimming pared 0 bases from V and 3 bases from J, leaving 8 bases between. The DNA for the CDR3 is TGTGCCAGCAGCTTAGATGGGATTGACTATGGCTACACCTTC. Its protein is CASSLDGIDYGYTF.

J is TRBJ2-7 and V is TRBV18; 9 bases are shared with TRBD1. Per the germline V gene, CDR1 is KGHSH and CDR2 is LQKENI. Trimming cost V 6 bases and J 2 bases; bases outside gene matches: 8. The CDR3 runs to 15 residues. Written as DNA, the CDR3 is TGTGCCAGCTCTCCCTCTCGACAGGGGGCCTACGAGCAGTACTTC. Protein: CASSPSRQGAYEQYF.

The rearrangement links TRBV6-5 to TRBJ2-3, with D perhaps assigned TRBD1 or TRBD2 (5 bases each). CDR1 and CDR2 (germline): MNHEY, SVGAGI. This CDR3 has 18 amino acids. V shed 6 bases and J shed 6 bases, with 28 bases lying between them. The chain's CDR3 is CASSRRPGTRVIGDTQYF. The CDR3 DNA reads as TGTGCCAGCAGCCGGCGACCCGGGACCAGGGTGATTGGGGATACGCAGTATTTT.

This clonotype occurred a few times. The chain employs TRBV5-1 and TRBJ2-1; no definite D call. V was clipped by 0 bases and J by 4 bases, with 8 bases between them. This CDR3 spans 14 amino acids. Germline V gene lookup returns CDR1 SGHRS and CDR2 YFSETQ. CDR3 region: CASSLAVTYNEQFF. In DNA, the CDR3 is TGCGCCAGCAGCTTGGCCGTTACATACAATGAGCAGTTCTTC.

The chain links TRBV20-1 to TRBJ1-2; a weak D match, TRBD1 (5 bases). Trimming took off 1 base at V and 4 bases at J, with 28 bases between the two ends. From germline, CDR1 is DFQATT and CDR2 SNEGSKA (reference sequence). The length of the CDR3 is 19 residues. The CDR3 reads CSARGILGGDSDTFYGYTF. For the CDR3, the DNA is TGCAGTGCTAGAGGAATACTAGGAGGGGATTCCGACACTTTCTATGGCTACACCTTC.

This clonotype has just a few counts. CDR3: CSATGQGVTLSYEQYF. CDR3 DNA sequence: TGCAGTGCTACTGGACAGGGGGTCACTCTTTCCTACGAGCAGTACTTC. The chain uses TRBV20-1 and TRBJ2-7; TRBD1 agrees at 10 bases. J was trimmed by 1 base and V by 4 bases; bases with no gene match: 10. The CDR3 length is 16 residues. CDR1 and CDR2 (germline): DFQATT, SNEGSKA (reference sequence).

This clonotype was observed many times. The chain uses TRBV3-1 and TRBJ1-5; no clear D. Between the trimmed V and J ends, which lost 0 bases and 6 bases, there was a span of 6 bases. Germline V gene data show CDR1 as LGHDT and CDR2 as YNNKEL (reference sequence). The length of the CDR3 is 13 residues. The DNA for the CDR3 is TGTGCCAGCAGCCAAGAGAGAAGTCAGCCCCAGCATTTT. Translation gives CASSQERSQPQHF.

There are a few counts of this clonotype. This CDR3 is CATSLGLETQYF. The CDR3 bases are TGTGCCACCAGCCTGGGCCTGGAGACCCAGTACTTC. The gene calls are TRBV15 and TRBJ2-5; D remains unclear. The CDR3 loop spans 12 amino acids. The V end lost 5 bases, the J end lost 5 bases, and 9 bases lay between the germline ends. Per germline, CDR1 LNHNV and CDR2 YYDKDF (reference sequence).

V usage is TRBV4-1 and J usage is TRBJ1-1; 7 nucleotides match TRBD1. Germline CDR1 and CDR2: MGHRA and YSYEKL. Losses at the gene ends were 2 bases for V and 1 base for J; bases not matched to a gene: 1. CDR3 length: 14 amino acids. Here the CDR3 reads CASSQRTGNTEAFF. CDR3 DNA sequence: TGCGCCAGCAGCCAACGGACAGGGAACACTGAAGCTTTCTTT.

The chain employs TRBV29-1 and TRBJ1-1; D is ambiguous. The CDR3 totals 13 residues. Germline-derived CDR1 and CDR2 are SQVTM and ANQGSEA. Trimming left V 7 bases short and J 4 bases short, with 16 bases between. This CDR3 is CSAPVEGSTEAFF. DNA of the CDR3: TGCAGCGCCCCAGTTGAGGGTTCCACTGAAGCTTTCTTT.